This T cell receptor beta chain was identified during a study of OX40 agonist ivuxolimab in advanced cancers. For the study at large: Ivuxolimab doses were 0.01, 0.1, 0.3, 1.5, 3 or 10 mg/kg every 2 weeks. Every patient in dose escalation had hepatocellular carcinoma, melanoma, renal cell or head and neck cancer. Regarding the study as a whole: The expanded peripheral T cells' antigen specificity was not determined.

Using immunoSEQ multiplex PCR, the repertoire was profiled, and TCRdb retains in-frame clones only, with some absent. The table includes over 85,000 clones, less than 90% detected once. It was autoimmune disease history or systemic immunosuppression that excluded patients. As regards this clone: As yet, its antigen is unknown.

Trimming cost V 1 base and J 7 bases, with 11 bases left between them. The CDR3 totals 15 residues. Germline loops: CDR1 KGHSH, CDR2 LQKENI. The source of this sequence is an adult with an advanced solid tumor such as melanoma, head and neck, liver or kidney cancer. The rearrangement joins TRBV18 to TRBJ1-6, with D possibly matching TRBD1 (5 bases). The sample consisted of CD4+ or CD8+ T cells sorted from blood, taken in a trial of the OX40 agonist ivuxolimab. In DNA form, the CDR3 reads TGTGCCAGCTCACCACGGGACCTCGGAAATTCACCCCTCCACTTT. Protein product: CASSPRDLGNSPLHF.